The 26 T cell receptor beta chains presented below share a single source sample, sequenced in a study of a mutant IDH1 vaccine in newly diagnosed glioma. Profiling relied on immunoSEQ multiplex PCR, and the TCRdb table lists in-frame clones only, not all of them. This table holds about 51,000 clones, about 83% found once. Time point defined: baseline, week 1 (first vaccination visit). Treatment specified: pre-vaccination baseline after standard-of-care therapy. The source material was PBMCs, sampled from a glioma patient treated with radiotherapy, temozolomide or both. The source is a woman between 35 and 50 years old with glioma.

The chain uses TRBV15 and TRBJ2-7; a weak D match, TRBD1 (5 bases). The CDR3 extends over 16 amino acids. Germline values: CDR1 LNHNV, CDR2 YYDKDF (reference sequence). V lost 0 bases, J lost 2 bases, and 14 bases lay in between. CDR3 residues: CATSRDLLPGPYEQYF. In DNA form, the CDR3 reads TGTGCCACCAGCAGAGATCTCCTCCCAGGGCCCTACGAGCAGTACTTC.

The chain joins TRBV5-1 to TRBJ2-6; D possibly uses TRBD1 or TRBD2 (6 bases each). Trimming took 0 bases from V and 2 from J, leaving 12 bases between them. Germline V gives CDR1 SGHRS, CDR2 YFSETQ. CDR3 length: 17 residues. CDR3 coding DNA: TGCGCCAGCAGCTTGGTCGGGGGCCGTACTGGGGCCAACGTCCTGACTTTC. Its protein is CASSLVGGRTGANVLTF.

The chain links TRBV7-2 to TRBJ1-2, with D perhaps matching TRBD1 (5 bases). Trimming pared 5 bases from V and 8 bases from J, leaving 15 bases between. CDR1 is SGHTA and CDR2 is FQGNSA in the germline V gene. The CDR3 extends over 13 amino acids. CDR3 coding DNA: TGTGCCAGCAGCCCCAGGTCGGGGGACGGCTACACCTTC. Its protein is CASSPRSGDGYTF.

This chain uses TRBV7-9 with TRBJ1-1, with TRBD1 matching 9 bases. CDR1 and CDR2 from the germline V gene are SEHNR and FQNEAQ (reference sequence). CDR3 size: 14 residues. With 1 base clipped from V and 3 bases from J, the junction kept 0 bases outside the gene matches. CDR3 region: CASSLGDRDTEAFF. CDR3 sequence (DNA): TGTGCCAGCAGCTTAGGGGACAGGGACACTGAAGCTTTCTTT.

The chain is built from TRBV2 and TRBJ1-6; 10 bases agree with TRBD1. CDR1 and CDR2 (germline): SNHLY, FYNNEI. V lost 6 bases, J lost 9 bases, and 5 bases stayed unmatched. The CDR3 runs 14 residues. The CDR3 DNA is TGTGCCAGCAGGGGGGACAGGGGTGTTTCACCCCTCCACTTT. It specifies CASRGDRGVSPLHF.

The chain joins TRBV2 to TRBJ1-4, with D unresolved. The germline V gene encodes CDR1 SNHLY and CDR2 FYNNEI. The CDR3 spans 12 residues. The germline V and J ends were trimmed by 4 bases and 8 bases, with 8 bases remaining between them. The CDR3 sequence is CASSAIREKLFF. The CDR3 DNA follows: TGTGCCAGCAGTGCAATTCGGGAAAAACTGTTTTTT.

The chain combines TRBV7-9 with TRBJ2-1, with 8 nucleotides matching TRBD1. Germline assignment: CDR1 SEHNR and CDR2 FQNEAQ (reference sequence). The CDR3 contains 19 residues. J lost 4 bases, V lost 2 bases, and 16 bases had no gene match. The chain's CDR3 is CASSLIQDRALEEYNEQFF. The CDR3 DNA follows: TGTGCCAGCAGCTTAATCCAGGACAGGGCCCTTGAGGAGTACAATGAGCAGTTCTTC.

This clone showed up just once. For the CDR3, the DNA is TGTGCCAGCAGCCACCCCGGGACGGCCTTATACGAGCAGTACTTC. This codes for CASSHPGTALYEQYF. This sequence joins TRBV7-9 and TRBJ2-7, with D perhaps assigned TRBD1 or TRBD2 (5 bases each). Germline CDR1 reads SEHNR; CDR2 reads FQNEAQ (reference sequence). V was shortened by 5 bases and J by 4 bases, with 18 bases between the two germline ends. The CDR3 consists of 15 residues. The full variable domain, with the rest looked up from reference TRBV7-9 and TRBJ2-7, is DTGVSQNPRHKITKRGQNVTFRCDPISEHNRLYWYRQTLGQGPEFLTYFQNEAQLEKSRLLSDRFSAERPKGSFSTLEIQRTEQGDSAMYLCASSHPGTALYEQYFGPGTRLTVT.

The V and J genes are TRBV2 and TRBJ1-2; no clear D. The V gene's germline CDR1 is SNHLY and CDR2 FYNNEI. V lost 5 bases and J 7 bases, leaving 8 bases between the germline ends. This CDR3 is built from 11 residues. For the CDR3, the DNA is TGTGCCAGCAGTCTTGGAGTTGGCTACACCTTC. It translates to CASSLGVGYTF. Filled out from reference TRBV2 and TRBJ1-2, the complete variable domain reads EPEVTQTPSHQVTQMGQEVILRCVPISNHLYFYWYRQILGQKVEFLVSFYNNEISEKSEIFDDQFSVERPDGSNFTLKIRSTKLEDSAMYFCASSLGVGYTFGSGTRLTVV.

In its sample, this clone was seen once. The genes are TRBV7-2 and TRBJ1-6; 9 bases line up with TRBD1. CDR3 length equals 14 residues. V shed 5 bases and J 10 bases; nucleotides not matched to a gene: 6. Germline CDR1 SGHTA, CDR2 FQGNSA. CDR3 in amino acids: CASSPRDRASPLHF. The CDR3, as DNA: TGTGCCAGCAGCCCCCGGGACAGGGCCTCACCCCTCCACTTT.

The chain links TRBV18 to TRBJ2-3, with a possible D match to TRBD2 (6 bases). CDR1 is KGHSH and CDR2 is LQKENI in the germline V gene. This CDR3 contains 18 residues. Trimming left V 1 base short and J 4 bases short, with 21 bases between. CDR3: CASSPRYQFGRRADTQYF. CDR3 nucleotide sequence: TGTGCCAGCTCACCACGTTACCAATTCGGACGGAGGGCAGATACGCAGTATTTT.

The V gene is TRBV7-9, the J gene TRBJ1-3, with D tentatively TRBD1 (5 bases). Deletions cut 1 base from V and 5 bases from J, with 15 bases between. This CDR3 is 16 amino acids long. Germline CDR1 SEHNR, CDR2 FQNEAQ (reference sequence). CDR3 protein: CASSLGGVDRRNTIYF. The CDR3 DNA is TGTGCCAGCAGCTTAGGAGGGGTTGACAGACGAAACACCATATATTTT.

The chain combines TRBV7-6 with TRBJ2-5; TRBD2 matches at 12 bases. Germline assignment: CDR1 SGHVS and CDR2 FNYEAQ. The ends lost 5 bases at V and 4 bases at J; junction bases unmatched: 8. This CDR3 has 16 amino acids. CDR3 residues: CASSPTSGGWGETQYF. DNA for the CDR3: TGTGCCAGCAGCCCCACTAGCGGGGGGTGGGGAGAGACCCAGTACTTC.

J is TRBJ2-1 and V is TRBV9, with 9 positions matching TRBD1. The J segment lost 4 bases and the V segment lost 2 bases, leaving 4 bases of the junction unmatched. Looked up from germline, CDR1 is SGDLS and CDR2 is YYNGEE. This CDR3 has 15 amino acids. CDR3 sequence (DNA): TGTGCCAGCAGCGTCGGGACAGGGACTTACAATGAGCAGTTCTTC. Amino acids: CASSVGTGTYNEQFF.

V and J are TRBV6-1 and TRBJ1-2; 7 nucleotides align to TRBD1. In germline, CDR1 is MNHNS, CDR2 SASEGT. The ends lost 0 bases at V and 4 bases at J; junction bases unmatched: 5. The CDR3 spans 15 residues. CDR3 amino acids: CASSEATRGVYGYTF. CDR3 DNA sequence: TGTGCCAGCAGTGAAGCCACCAGGGGGGTCTATGGCTACACCTTC.

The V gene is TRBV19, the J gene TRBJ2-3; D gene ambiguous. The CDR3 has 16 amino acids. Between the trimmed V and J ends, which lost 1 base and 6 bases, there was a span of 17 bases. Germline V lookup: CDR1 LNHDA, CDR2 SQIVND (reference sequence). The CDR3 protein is CASSIGTTSLGDTQYF. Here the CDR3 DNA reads TGTGCCAGTAGTATAGGTACTACCTCCCTTGGGGATACGCAGTATTTT.

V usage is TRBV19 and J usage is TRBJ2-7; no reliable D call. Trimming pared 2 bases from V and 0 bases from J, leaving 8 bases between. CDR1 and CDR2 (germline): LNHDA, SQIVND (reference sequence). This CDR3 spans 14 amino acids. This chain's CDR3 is CASSIYFSSYEQYF. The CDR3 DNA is TGTGCCAGTAGTATATACTTTTCCTCCTACGAGCAGTACTTC.

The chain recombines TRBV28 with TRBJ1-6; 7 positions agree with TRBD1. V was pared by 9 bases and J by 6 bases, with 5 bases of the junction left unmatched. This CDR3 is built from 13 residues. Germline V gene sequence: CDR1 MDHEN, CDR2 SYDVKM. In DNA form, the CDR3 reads TGTGCCAGTGGGACAGCAGCTAATTCACCCCTCCACTTT. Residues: CASGTAANSPLHF.

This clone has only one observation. The chain's CDR3 is CASSSRRGATGELFF. The CDR3 DNA reads as TGTGCCAGCAGCTCACGGCGGGGGGCCACCGGGGAGCTGTTTTTT. The chain is built from TRBV7-9 and TRBJ2-2; 8 bases match TRBD2. The CDR3 runs to 15 residues. With 4 bases clipped from V and 4 bases from J, the junction kept 5 bases outside the gene matches. Germline V gives CDR1 SEHNR, CDR2 FQNEAQ (reference sequence).

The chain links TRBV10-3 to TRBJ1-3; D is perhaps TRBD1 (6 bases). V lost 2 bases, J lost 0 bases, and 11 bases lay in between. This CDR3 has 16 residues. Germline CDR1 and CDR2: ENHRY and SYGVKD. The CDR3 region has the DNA TGTGCCATCAGTGAGCTTCTGGACAGCTCTGGAAACACCATATATTTT. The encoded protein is CAISELLDSSGNTIYF.

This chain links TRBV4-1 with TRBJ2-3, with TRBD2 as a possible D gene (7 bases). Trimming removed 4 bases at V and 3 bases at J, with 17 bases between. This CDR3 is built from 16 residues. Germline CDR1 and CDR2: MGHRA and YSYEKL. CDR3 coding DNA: TGCGCCAGCAGCCTGGTTGCCGGGGGGCTGACAGATACGCAGTATTTT. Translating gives CASSLVAGGLTDTQYF.

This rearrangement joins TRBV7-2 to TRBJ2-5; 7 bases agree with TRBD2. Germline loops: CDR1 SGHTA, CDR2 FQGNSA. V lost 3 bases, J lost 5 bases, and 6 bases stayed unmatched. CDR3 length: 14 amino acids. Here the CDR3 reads CASSFWGGLETQYF. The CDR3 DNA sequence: TGTGCCAGCAGCTTTTGGGGGGGTTTGGAGACCCAGTACTTC.

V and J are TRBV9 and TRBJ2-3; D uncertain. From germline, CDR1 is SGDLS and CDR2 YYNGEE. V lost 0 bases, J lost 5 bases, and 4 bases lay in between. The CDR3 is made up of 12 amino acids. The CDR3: CASSVDQDTQYF. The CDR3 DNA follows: TGTGCCAGCAGCGTAGATCAAGATACGCAGTATTTT.

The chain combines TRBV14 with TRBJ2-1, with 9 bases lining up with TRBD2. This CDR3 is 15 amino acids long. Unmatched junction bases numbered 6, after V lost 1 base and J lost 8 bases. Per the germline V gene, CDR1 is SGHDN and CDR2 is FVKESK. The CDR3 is CASSQVRGGPDEQFF. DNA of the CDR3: TGTGCCAGCAGCCAAGTGCGGGGGGGCCCGGATGAGCAGTTCTTC.

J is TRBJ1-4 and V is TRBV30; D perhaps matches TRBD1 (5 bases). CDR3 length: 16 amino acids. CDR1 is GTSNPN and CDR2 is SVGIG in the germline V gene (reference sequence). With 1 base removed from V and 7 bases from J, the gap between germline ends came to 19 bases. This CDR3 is CAWSATRTSLGEKLFF. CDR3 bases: TGTGCCTGGAGTGCGACCCGGACATCGCTGGGTGAAAAACTGTTTTTT.

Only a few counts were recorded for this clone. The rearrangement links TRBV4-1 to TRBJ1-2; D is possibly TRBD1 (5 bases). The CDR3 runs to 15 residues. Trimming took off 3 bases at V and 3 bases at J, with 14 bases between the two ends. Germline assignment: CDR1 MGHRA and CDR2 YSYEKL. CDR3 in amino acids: CASSQTPTEYYGYTF. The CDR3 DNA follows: TGCGCCAGCAGCCAGACCCCGACAGAGTACTATGGCTACACCTTC.